These 32 T cell receptor beta chains originate from one sample sequenced in a study of T cell responses to AZD1222 COVID-19 vaccine. Assay: immunoSEQ multiplex PCR; the TCRdb copy retains only in-frame clones and omits some. The sample has approximately 150,000 clones, roughly 84% seen once. Sequences were derived from peripheral blood, sampled 28 days after the second AZD1222 dose. These receptors all stem from an adult who received the AZD1222 COVID-19 vaccine.

This chain uses TRBV5-6 with TRBJ1-4; D remains unclear. V gave up 1 base and J gave up 7 bases, with 8 bases separating them. Per the germline V gene, CDR1 is SGHDT and CDR2 is YYEEEE. The CDR3 loop spans 13 amino acids. CDR3 region: CASSLLGTEKLFF. CDR3 bases: TGTGCCAGCAGCTTGTTGGGCACTGAAAAACTGTTTTTT. Looking up the rest from reference TRBV5-6 and TRBJ1-4 gives the full variable domain: DAGVTQSPTHLIKTRGQQVTLRCSPKSGHDTVSWYQQALGQGPQFIFQYYEEEERQRGNFPDRFSGHQFPNYSSELNVNALLLGDSALYLCASSLLGTEKLFFGSGTQLSVL.

The J gene is TRBJ1-1, the V gene TRBV7-6; TRBD1 might be the D (5 bases). CDR1 is SGHVS, CDR2 FNYEAQ, per germline. Deletions cut 5 bases from V and 1 base from J, with 8 bases between. This CDR3 comprises 13 residues. CDR3 in DNA: TGTGCCAGCAGCCCCGGACAGAACACTGAAGCTTTCTTT. Protein product: CASSPGQNTEAFF.

The genes are TRBV4-1 and TRBJ2-2; D possibly matches TRBD1 or TRBD2 (5 bases each). Germline CDR1 and CDR2: MGHRA and YSYEKL. The CDR3 length is 13 residues. Deletions cut 4 bases from V and 9 bases from J, with 12 bases between. CDR3: CASSLMRGRELFF. The CDR3 region has the DNA TGCGCCAGCAGCCTCATGAGGGGTCGGGAGCTGTTTTTT.

This rearrangement joins TRBV5-6 to TRBJ1-5; 9 bases match TRBD1. The CDR3 loop spans 15 amino acids. Germline lookup yields CDR1 SGHDT and CDR2 YYEEEE. The junction had 6 bases not matched to a gene; V was cut back by 4 bases and J by 4 bases. The CDR3 region has the DNA TGTGCCAGCAGCCCCGCGGGACAGGGAAATCAGCCCCAGCATTTT. Its protein is CASSPAGQGNQPQHF.

This sequence joins TRBV6-5 and TRBJ2-1; a weak D match, TRBD2 (6 bases). The ends were cut back, 2 bases at V and 7 bases at J, with 12 bases in the middle. Germline loops: CDR1 MNHEY, CDR2 SVGAGI. The CDR3 is 14 amino acids. CDR3 region: CASSYGGSRNEQFF. Here the CDR3 DNA reads TGTGCCAGCAGTTACGGGGGGTCGAGGAATGAGCAGTTCTTC.

The chain carries TRBV4-2 and TRBJ1-1; D uncertain. V lost 0 bases, J lost 1 base, and 9 bases lay in between. The CDR3 totals 15 residues. Germline loops: CDR1 LGHNA, CDR2 YNFKEQ. CDR3 coding DNA: TGTGCCAGCAGCCAAGATGGTCAGGCGAACACTGAAGCTTTCTTT. This translates into CASSQDGQANTEAFF.

V and J are TRBV30 and TRBJ1-6, with D unresolved. Germline V lookup: CDR1 GTSNPN, CDR2 SVGIG (reference sequence). The CDR3 extends over 14 amino acids. The V end was cut by 0 bases, the J end by 7 bases, with 10 bases between. CDR3 bases: TGTGCCTGGAGTGTAACCGCAGGCAATTCACCCCTCCACTTT. Translated, it gives CAWSVTAGNSPLHF.

The rearrangement joins TRBV18 to TRBJ1-2; the match to TRBD1 covers 8 bases. CDR1 is KGHSH, CDR2 LQKENI, per germline. The CDR3 is 15 amino acids. The junction had 9 bases not matched to a gene; V was cut back by 3 bases and J by 6 bases. CDR3 amino acids: CASSPNGQGTNGYTF. Written as DNA, the CDR3 is TGTGCCAGCTCACCCAACGGACAGGGAACGAATGGCTACACCTTC.

The chain recombines TRBV6-5 with TRBJ2-7; unclear D gene. Germline V CDR1 and CDR2: MNHEY, SVGAGI. The CDR3 length is 12 residues. Trimming took 7 bases from V and 2 from J, leaving 9 bases between them. The CDR3 here is CASTGSTYEQYF. CDR3 in DNA: TGTGCCAGCACTGGAAGCACCTACGAGCAGTACTTC.

The chain combines TRBV5-6 with TRBJ2-5; D remains unclear. Trimming removed 4 bases from V and 7 bases from J, with 11 bases in between. CDR3 size: 12 residues. Germline CDR1 reads SGHDT; CDR2 reads YYEEEE. The CDR3 reads CASSNGVRTQYF. CDR3 DNA: TGTGCCAGCAGCAATGGGGTGCGGACCCAGTACTTC.

The chain couples TRBV11-3 to TRBJ2-5, with D perhaps given as TRBD1 or TRBD2 (5 bases each). Germline V gene sequence: CDR1 SGHNT, CDR2 YENEEA. Trimming took 3 bases from V and 6 from J, leaving 11 bases between them. The CDR3 runs 13 residues. The CDR3 protein is CASSLGEGKTQYF. CDR3 DNA sequence: TGTGCCAGCAGCTTGGGGGAAGGGAAGACCCAGTACTTC.

This clone was seen a single time. This chain connects TRBV6-2 or TRBV6-3 to TRBJ1-1; 7 bases line up with TRBD1. The trim removed 6 bases at V and 1 base at J, leaving 5 bases unmatched. CDR3 length: 14 amino acids. The V gene's germline CDR1 is MNHEY and CDR2 SVGEGT. CDR3 amino acids: CASRYRGANTEAFF. CDR3 sequence (DNA): TGTGCCAGCAGATACAGGGGAGCGAACACTGAAGCTTTCTTT.

This chain uses TRBV6-5 with TRBJ1-4; D uncertain. Trimming took off 0 bases at V and 11 bases at J, with 10 bases between the two ends. The CDR3 is made up of 13 amino acids. Germline loops: CDR1 MNHEY, CDR2 SVGAGI. DNA for the CDR3: TGTGCCAGCAGTTACTCCGTTTTAGAGAAACTGTTTTTT. Translated, it gives CASSYSVLEKLFF.

The chain joins TRBV28 to TRBJ2-7; possible D gene TRBD2, 7 bases. The length of the CDR3 is 14 residues. Germline V lookup: CDR1 MDHEN, CDR2 SYDVKM. Trimming left V 3 bases short and J 6 bases short, with 15 bases between. CDR3 sequence: CASSFPGGRVEQYF. CDR3 bases: TGTGCCAGCAGTTTTCCCGGGGGGCGAGTCGAGCAGTACTTC.

This chain joins TRBV5-1 and TRBJ2-3; D possibly corresponds to TRBD1 (6 bases). Germline V gene lookup returns CDR1 SGHRS and CDR2 YFSETQ. V lost 7 bases to trimming and J lost 3 bases, with 18 bases between them. The CDR3 has 15 residues. Written as DNA, the CDR3 is TGCGCCAGCCGATTGGGACCAGGGGCGACAGATACGCAGTATTTT. This encodes CASRLGPGATDTQYF.

This clone has just a few counts. CDR3 residues: CASSIAADTFYEQYF. The CDR3 bases are TGTGCCAGTAGTATAGCGGCGGATACCTTCTACGAGCAGTACTTC. The rearrangement joins TRBV19 to TRBJ2-7, with D unclear. Germline CDR1 and CDR2: LNHDA and SQIVND (reference sequence). V was pared by 1 base and J by 3 bases, with 13 bases between. This CDR3 is built from 15 residues.

V usage is TRBV11-2 and J usage is TRBJ2-1; 12 bases match TRBD2. CDR1 is SGHAT, CDR2 FQNNGV, per germline. This CDR3 is 17 amino acids long. V trimming: 5 bases; J trimming: 4 bases; junction bases outside the gene matches: 9. The CDR3 region is CASSNRLAGDGYNEQFF. Written as DNA, the CDR3 is TGTGCCAGCAGCAACCGACTAGCGGGGGATGGTTACAATGAGCAGTTCTTC.

The chain joins TRBV30 to TRBJ1-6, with 9 bases fitting TRBD1. V was clipped by 3 bases and J by 5 bases; unmatched bases: 5. This CDR3 spans 15 amino acids. The V gene's germline CDR1 is GTSNPN and CDR2 SVGIG (reference sequence). CDR3 sequence (DNA): TGTGCCTGGAGGCTCCGGGACAGGGATAATTCACCCCTCCACTTT. It codes for CAWRLRDRDNSPLHF.

This chain uses TRBV6-5 with TRBJ2-1, with D possibly being TRBD2 (5 bases). CDR1 MNHEY and CDR2 SVGAGI come from the germline V gene. V lost 2 bases to trimming and J lost 7 bases, with 15 bases between them. CDR3 size: 15 residues. CDR3 DNA sequence: TGTGCCAGCAGTTACCTAGGTCCCTCGGGGAATGAGCAGTTCTTC. Translated, it gives CASSYLGPSGNEQFF.

For the CDR3, the DNA is TGTGCCAGCAGCCAAGTGGGAGTTGCTAGCGGTACGAGCTCCTACAATGAGCAGTTCTTC. Its protein is CASSQVGVASGTSSYNEQFF. The chain has TRBV4-2 and TRBJ2-1; TRBD2 aligns across 7 bases. Germline V gene sequence: CDR1 LGHNA, CDR2 YNFKEQ. V lost 1 base to trimming and J lost 0 bases; unmatched junction nucleotides: 15. The CDR3 extends over 20 amino acids.

CDR3 coding DNA: TGCAGTGCTAGTCTCCAGGGACGGGGAAAACTGTTTTTT. Protein product: CSASLQGRGKLFF. The rearrangement joins TRBV20-1 to TRBJ1-4; maybe TRBD1 (5 bases). Germline V CDR1 and CDR2: DFQATT, SNEGSKA (reference sequence). The CDR3 has 13 residues. V gave up 3 bases and J gave up 10 bases, with 15 bases separating them.

The chain is built from TRBV2 and TRBJ2-6; D remains ambiguous. Per the germline V gene, CDR1 is SNHLY and CDR2 is FYNNEI. V lost 2 bases and J lost 2, with 4 bases in between. This CDR3 is 14 amino acids long. The CDR3: CASSERAGANVLTF. The CDR3 DNA follows: TGTGCCAGCAGTGAACGGGCTGGGGCCAACGTCCTGACTTTC.

The genes are TRBV13 and TRBJ1-4; D is ambiguous. The V and J ends lost 4 bases and 6 bases respectively, with 15 bases between them. The CDR3 totals 15 residues. Germline assignment: CDR1 PRHDT and CDR2 FYEKMQ (reference sequence). The CDR3 sequence: CASSSGLGWDEKLFF. CDR3 nucleotides: TGTGCCAGCAGCTCTGGTCTGGGGTGGGATGAAAAACTGTTTTTT. The variable domain in full, completed from reference TRBV13 and TRBJ1-4, reads AAGVIQSPRHLIKEKRETATLKCYPIPRHDTVYWYQQGPGQDPQFLISFYEKMQSDKGSIPDRFSAQQFSDYHSELNMSSLELGDSALYFCASSSGLGWDEKLFFGSGTQLSVL.

This rearrangement joins TRBV15 to TRBJ1-4; unclear D gene. V was pared by 5 bases and J by 1 base, with 8 bases between. This CDR3 contains 14 residues. CDR1 and CDR2 (germline): LNHNV, YYDKDF (reference sequence). In nucleotides, the CDR3 is TGTGCCACCAGCCCTTATATAACTAATGAAAAACTGTTTTTT. Amino acid sequence: CATSPYITNEKLFF.

The rearrangement links TRBV3-1 (or the pseudogene TRBV3-2) to TRBJ1-6; D unresolved. This CDR3 has 17 amino acids. With 0 bases removed from V and 0 bases from J, the gap between germline ends came to 9 bases. CDR1 is LGHDT, CDR2 YNNKEL, per germline (reference sequence). The CDR3: CASSQDLSSSYNSPLHF. As DNA, the CDR3 is TGTGCCAGCAGCCAAGATTTATCCAGCTCCTATAATTCACCCCTCCACTTT.

The chain links TRBV4-1 to TRBJ1-5; D is undetermined. The CDR3 sequence is 17 residues long. The V end was cut by 0 bases, the J end by 0 bases, with 12 bases between. CDR1 is MGHRA, CDR2 YSYEKL, per germline. The DNA for the CDR3 is TGCGCCAGCAGCCAAGATCAGCCGGGCCATAGCAATCAGCCCCAGCATTTT. It codes for CASSQDQPGHSNQPQHF.

The chain is built from TRBV7-2 and TRBJ2-1; tentative D call: TRBD2 (6 bases). The CDR3 runs to 16 residues. V shed 5 bases and J shed 4 bases, with 18 bases lying between them. Germline CDR1 reads SGHTA; CDR2 reads FQGNSA. The CDR3 region has the DNA TGTGCCAGCAGCCGGGACTTCAGTCTGGAGTACAATGAGCAGTTCTTC. This codes for CASSRDFSLEYNEQFF.

The chain joins TRBV7-9 to TRBJ2-5; D is unresolved. The V and J ends lost 0 bases and 3 bases respectively, with 8 bases between them. The V gene's germline CDR1 is SEHNR and CDR2 FQNEAQ (reference sequence). This CDR3 contains 14 residues. DNA of the CDR3: TGTGCCAGCAGCTTAGCGCTAGGTAAAGAGACCCAGTACTTC. Protein product: CASSLALGKETQYF. The full variable domain, with the rest looked up from reference TRBV7-9 and TRBJ2-5, is DTGVSQNPRHKITKRGQNVTFRCDPISEHNRLYWYRQTLGQGPEFLTYFQNEAQLEKSRLLSDRFSAERPKGSFSTLEIQRTEQGDSAMYLCASSLALGKETQYFGPGTRLLVL.

This clone was seen more than once but under ten times. The chain carries TRBV19 and TRBJ2-3, with 7 bases that match TRBD2. Losses at the gene ends were 7 bases for V and 0 bases for J; bases not matched to a gene: 4. This CDR3 is built from 14 residues. The germline V gene encodes CDR1 LNHDA and CDR2 SQIVND (reference sequence). CDR3 amino acids: CASTASGSTDTQYF. CDR3 bases: TGTGCCAGTACCGCTAGCGGAAGCACAGATACGCAGTATTTT.

V usage is TRBV19 and J usage is TRBJ2-6, with D unresolved. Per the germline V gene, CDR1 is LNHDA and CDR2 is SQIVND (reference sequence). The CDR3 spans 15 residues. V was cut by 3 bases and J by 0 bases, with 6 bases left in between. The CDR3 spells CASSISSSGANVLTF. For the CDR3, the DNA is TGTGCCAGTAGTATTAGCAGCTCTGGGGCCAACGTCCTGACTTTC.

This chain connects TRBV11-2 to TRBJ2-1; D is unresolved. V lost 5 bases to trimming and J lost 3 bases, with 2 bases between them. The CDR3 sequence is 11 residues long. The germline CDR1 and CDR2 sequences are SGHAT and FQNNGV. The chain's CDR3 is CASSIYNEQFF. CDR3 DNA sequence: TGTGCCAGCAGCATCTACAATGAGCAGTTCTTC.

The rearrangement uses TRBV4-2 and TRBJ1-3, with TRBD1 identical over 7 bases. This CDR3 is 16 amino acids long. V was clipped by 8 bases and J by 0 bases; unmatched bases: 10. Germline V gives CDR1 LGHNA, CDR2 YNFKEQ. Written as DNA, the CDR3 is TGTGCCAGCTCACTACAGGGGAGAGACTCTGGAAACACCATATATTTT. Encoded protein: CASSLQGRDSGNTIYF.